The 12 T cell receptor beta chains listed next were all sequenced from one sample in a study of blood T cell repertoires in COVID-19. Here immunoSEQ multiplex PCR was the method, and the copy in TCRdb shows in-frame clones only, minus some. This sample yields around 43,000 clones, of which 82% are seen a single time; about 14% belongs to the top ten. Material for sequencing was peripheral blood. The receptor source for this set is a human donor in a cohort sampled during active COVID-19.

The V and J genes are TRBV19 and TRBJ2-7, with D uncertain. CDR1 and CDR2 (germline): LNHDA, SQIVND (reference sequence). Deletions cut 6 bases from V and 1 base from J, with 10 bases between. This CDR3 is built from 13 residues. CDR3 region: CASSSGSSYEQYF. CDR3 DNA: TGTGCCAGTAGCTCCGGGTCTTCCTACGAGCAGTACTTC.

V usage is TRBV6-6 and J usage is TRBJ2-1; a weak D match, TRBD2 (7 bases). This CDR3 has 12 residues. Trimming cost V 11 bases and J 10 bases, with 18 bases left between them. Germline V gene data show CDR1 as MNHNY and CDR2 as SVGAGI (reference sequence). Here the CDR3 reads CAGGGHGPEQFF. As DNA, the CDR3 is TGTGCCGGGGGGGGGCATGGGCCAGAGCAGTTCTTC.

In nucleotides, the CDR3 is TGTGCCAGCAGCCCGAGAGAGGGGGAGACAGATACGCAGTATTTT. Encoded protein: CASSPREGETDTQYF. This chain connects TRBV4-2 to TRBJ2-3; the D gene is possibly TRBD1 (6 bases). The V gene's germline CDR1 is LGHNA and CDR2 YNFKEQ. V was pared by 4 bases and J by 3 bases, with 14 bases between. The CDR3 runs to 15 residues.

The chain employs TRBV19 and TRBJ2-1, with a possible D match to TRBD2 (6 bases). V lost 6 bases, J lost 15 bases, and 18 bases lay in between. The CDR3 has 12 amino acids. Germline V CDR1 and CDR2: LNHDA, SQIVND (reference sequence). The CDR3 region has the DNA TGTGCCAGTAGCCCCGGTGGAGGGACGGGGTTCTTC. This codes for CASSPGGGTGFF. Full variable domain (missing parts from reference TRBV19 and TRBJ2-1): DGGITQSPKYLFRKEGQNVTLSCEQNLNHDAMYWYRQDPGQGLRLIYYSQIVNDFQKGDIAEGYSVSREKKESFPLTVTSAQKNPTAFYLCASSPGGGTGFFGPGTRLTVL.

This chain connects TRBV24-1 to TRBJ2-3; D is perhaps TRBD2 (6 bases). Trimming stripped 4 bases from V and 6 bases from J, with 19 bases between. Per the germline V gene, CDR1 is KGHDR and CDR2 is SFDVKD. This CDR3 has 16 residues. The CDR3 DNA is TGTGCCACCAGTGACCTTGTCTTTGGGGGGACGGATACGCAGTATTTT. Its translation: CATSDLVFGGTDTQYF.

In DNA, the CDR3 is TGTGCCACCGGACCCGGGACAGGGGACGAGCAGTACTTC. Its protein is CATGPGTGDEQYF. The V and J genes are TRBV24-1 and TRBJ2-7; 10 nucleotides align to TRBD1. J lost 5 bases, V lost 9 bases, and 6 bases had no gene match. The length of the CDR3 is 13 residues. Germline CDR1 KGHDR, CDR2 SFDVKD.

V gene TRBV7-3 combines with J gene TRBJ1-2, with 9 positions matching TRBD1. The V gene's germline CDR1 is SGHTA and CDR2 FQGTGA. This CDR3 is 13 amino acids long. V was pared by 9 bases and J by 6 bases, with 8 bases of the junction left unmatched. CDR3 in amino acids: CASKFTGGDGYTF. The CDR3, as DNA: TGTGCCAGTAAATTCACAGGGGGCGATGGCTACACCTTC.

The chain is built from TRBV19 and TRBJ2-5; maybe TRBD2 (6 bases). Germline values: CDR1 LNHDA, CDR2 SQIVND (reference sequence). CDR3 length: 15 residues. Deletions cut 4 bases from V and 5 bases from J, with 17 bases between. The chain's CDR3 is CASSTFAGSPETQYF. The CDR3, as DNA: TGTGCCAGTAGTACCTTCGCGGGGTCTCCGGAGACCCAGTACTTC.

V usage is TRBV9 and J usage is TRBJ1-1, with TRBD1 as a possible D gene (5 bases). CDR3 length equals 15 residues. Germline CDR1 is SGDLS and CDR2 is YYNGEE. V lost 3 bases to trimming and J lost 2 bases, with 14 bases between them. The CDR3 sequence is CASSGLQGINTEAFF. DNA for the CDR3: TGTGCCAGCAGCGGTCTTCAGGGTATTAACACTGAAGCTTTCTTT.

The chain has TRBV3-1 (or the pseudogene TRBV3-2) and TRBJ2-7, with 9 positions matching TRBD2. The V and J ends lost 4 bases and 1 base, in that order; junction bases with no gene match: 5. Germline-derived CDR1 and CDR2 are LGHDT and YNNKEL (reference sequence). This CDR3 has 15 amino acids. CDR3 in amino acids: CASSPGTSPSYEQYF. DNA for the CDR3: TGTGCCAGCAGCCCCGGGACTAGCCCTTCCTACGAGCAGTACTTC.

This clone was counted a few times. The rearrangement links TRBV18 to TRBJ1-1; no firm D call. Germline V gene data show CDR1 as KGHSH and CDR2 as LQKENI. The CDR3 length is 13 residues. V lost 2 bases to trimming and J lost 1 base, with 5 bases between them. The CDR3 bases are TGTGCCAGCTCACCAGGAGAGAACACTGAAGCTTTCTTT. Residues: CASSPGENTEAFF.

The rearrangement joins TRBV7-2 to TRBJ2-7, with a possible D match to TRBD2 (7 bases). The CDR3 extends over 15 amino acids. Per germline, CDR1 SGHTA and CDR2 FQGNSA. Trimming cost V 5 bases and J 0 bases, with 14 bases left between them. Here the CDR3 reads CASSEGGGASYEQYF. CDR3 bases: TGTGCCAGCAGCGAAGGGGGAGGGGCCTCCTACGAGCAGTACTTC.